This TCR beta chain is from a study of T cell responses to AZD1222 COVID-19 vaccine. Study results and limitations: Repertoire sampling was restricted to post-peak T cell response timepoints. The sample set comprised mostly white British donors with more females, and clonal diversity was possibly underestimated.

TCRdb's table, derived via immunoSEQ multiplex PCR, lists solely in-frame clones and lacks some. The data hold around 260,000 clones, with approximately 95% observed a single time. As for this clone: Its antigen is as yet unknown.

V lost 0 bases and J lost 4, with 13 bases in between. The CDR3 loop spans 15 amino acids. Per germline, CDR1 SGDLS and CDR2 YYNGEE. The sequencing used peripheral blood, collected on day 0 of AZD1222 vaccination. This sequence was found in an adult in good health. The chain uses TRBV9 and TRBJ1-2; D call uncertain. CDR3: CASSVEPEALYGYTF. The CDR3 DNA sequence: TGTGCCAGCAGCGTAGAACCCGAAGCTCTCTATGGCTACACCTTC.